The next 20 T cell receptor beta chains were all read from a single sample in a study of blood T cell repertoires in COVID-19. TCRdb keeps only in-frame clones here, not all; method: immunoSEQ multiplex PCR. Of roughly 100,000 clones listed, around 90% were seen once; the top ten hold under 2%. Input material: peripheral blood. Every receptor here comes from a human donor with active COVID-19. The donor label of this sample is uncertain.

The chain combines TRBV9 with TRBJ2-7; weak D call: TRBD1 (6 bases). The CDR3 is 16 residues long. Trimming took 1 base from V and 3 from J, leaving 17 bases between them. Germline V gene sequence: CDR1 SGDLS, CDR2 YYNGEE. CDR3 in amino acids: CASSVRADSVLYEQYF. DNA for the CDR3: TGTGCCAGCAGCGTACGGGCGGACAGTGTTCTCTACGAGCAGTACTTC. The whole variable domain, remainder taken from reference TRBV9 and TRBJ2-7, is DSGVTQTPKHLITATGQRVTLRCSPRSGDLSVYWYQQSLDQGLQFLIQYYNGEERAKGNILERFSAQQFPDLHSELNLSSLELGDSALYFCASSVRADSVLYEQYFGPGTRLTVT.

Only a few counts were recorded for this clone. The chain has TRBV7-9 and TRBJ1-1; D is uncertain. V lost 4 bases to trimming and J lost 9 bases, with 12 bases between them. The CDR3 has 12 amino acids. Looked up from germline, CDR1 is SEHNR and CDR2 is FQNEAQ (reference sequence). CDR3 sequence (DNA): TGTGCCAGCAGCTCAGACTATTGGAAAGCTTTCTTT. It translates to CASSSDYWKAFF.

This clone was observed once. The gene calls are TRBV18 and TRBJ2-7; D not resolved. The CDR3 loop spans 13 amino acids. From germline, CDR1 is KGHSH and CDR2 LQKENI. The V and J ends lost 2 bases and 0 bases respectively, with 5 bases between them. For the CDR3, the DNA is TGTGCCAGCTCACCAGCCAGCTCCTACGAGCAGTACTTC. Protein sequence: CASSPASSYEQYF.

The rearrangement links TRBV27 to TRBJ1-4, with D unclear. Germline lookup yields CDR1 MNHEY and CDR2 SMNVEV (reference sequence). Trimming took off 10 bases at V and 0 bases at J, with 9 bases between the two ends. The CDR3 has 13 amino acids. Here the CDR3 reads CATPPATNEKLFF. In DNA, the CDR3 is TGTGCCACCCCCCCTGCAACTAATGAAAAACTGTTTTTT. Full variable domain (missing parts from reference TRBV27 and TRBJ1-4): EAQVTQNPRYLITVTGKKLTVTCSQNMNHEYMSWYRQDPGLGLRQIYYSMNVEVTDKGDVPEGYKVSRKEKRNFPLILESPSPNQTSLYFCATPPATNEKLFFGSGTQLSVL.

V gene TRBV2 combines with J gene TRBJ2-1; maybe TRBD1 (7 bases). The CDR3 runs 16 residues. CDR1 is SNHLY, CDR2 FYNNEI, per germline. Trimming pared 6 bases from V and 3 bases from J, leaving 18 bases between. DNA of the CDR3: TGTGCCAGCAGACCCCTGGGGGGACAGCTCTACAATGAGCAGTTCTTC. Amino acid sequence: CASRPLGGQLYNEQFF.

This chain uses TRBV21-1 with TRBJ2-5; TRBD2 was called by the table and not checked on the DNA. TRBV21-1 counts as a pseudogene. The CDR3 has 14 amino acids. The CDR3 region has the DNA TGTGCCAGCAGCACGCCCCGATGCGCGGAGACCCAGTACTTC. It yields the protein CASSTPRCAETQYF.

The chain combines TRBV4-3 with TRBJ1-5; D is undetermined. The V gene's germline CDR1 is LGHNA and CDR2 YSLEER. The CDR3 consists of 15 residues. Between the trimmed V and J ends, which lost 0 bases and 0 bases, there was a span of 6 bases. CDR3 region: CASSQDRNSNQPQHF. As DNA, the CDR3 is TGCGCCAGCAGCCAAGATCGTAATAGCAATCAGCCCCAGCATTTT.

V gene TRBV6-6 combines with J gene TRBJ2-5; TRBD2 matches 10 bases. V was pared by 6 bases and J by 3 bases, with 7 bases of the junction left unmatched. The CDR3 loop spans 15 amino acids. CDR1 MNHNY and CDR2 SVGAGI come from the germline V gene (reference sequence). The CDR3 nucleotides are TGTGCCAGCAGACCACTTAGCGGGGGGAAAGAGACCCAGTACTTC. It encodes CASRPLSGGKETQYF.

The V and J genes are TRBV7-9 and TRBJ2-2; possibly TRBD2 for D (5 bases). Trimming stripped 3 bases from V and 5 bases from J, with 13 bases between. This CDR3 is built from 15 residues. Germline-derived CDR1 and CDR2 are SEHNR and FQNEAQ (reference sequence). CDR3 DNA: TGTGCCAGCAGCTTTGAGGGTTATCAAACCGGGGAGCTGTTTTTT. Translating it yields CASSFEGYQTGELFF.

This chain joins TRBV7-6 and TRBJ2-5; TRBD1 is a possible D gene (6 bases). CDR1 is SGHVS, CDR2 FNYEAQ, per germline. The V end lost 0 bases, the J end lost 5 bases, and 13 bases lay between the germline ends. CDR3 length: 15 amino acids. CDR3 bases: TGTGCCAGCAGCTTAGCTTCCAGGGGAGACGAGACCCAGTACTTC. Translating gives CASSLASRGDETQYF.

This clone came up once. This chain connects TRBV7-2 to TRBJ2-5, with D maybe TRBD1 (6 bases). In germline, CDR1 is SGHTA, CDR2 FQGNSA. Trimming cost V 5 bases and J 1 base, with 11 bases left between them. This CDR3 comprises 14 residues. CDR3 in amino acids: CASSLVGAQETQYF. The CDR3 DNA is TGTGCCAGCAGCCTAGTGGGGGCCCAAGAGACCCAGTACTTC.

The J gene is TRBJ1-5, the V gene TRBV5-5, with 9 nucleotides matching TRBD1. The CDR3 totals 16 residues. With 4 bases clipped from V and 2 bases from J, the junction kept 7 bases outside the gene matches. CDR1 is SGHKS and CDR2 is YYEKEE in the germline V gene (reference sequence). The CDR3 spells CASSGTGRGGNQPQHF. In DNA form, the CDR3 reads TGTGCCAGCAGCGGGACAGGGCGAGGAGGCAATCAGCCCCAGCATTTT. Drawing the rest from reference TRBV5-5 and TRBJ1-5, the complete variable domain is DAGVTQSPTHLIKTRGQQVTLRCSPISGHKSVSWYQQVLGQGPQFIFQYYEKEERGRGNFPDRFSARQFPNYSSELNVNALLLGDSALYLCASSGTGRGGNQPQHFGDGTRLSIL.

The chain employs TRBV5-1 and TRBJ2-7; D is ambiguous. Germline loops: CDR1 SGHRS, CDR2 YFSETQ. CDR3 length: 14 residues. Trimming removed 3 bases from V and 3 bases from J, with 13 bases in between. The CDR3 spells CASSSTSSGYEQYF. The CDR3 DNA reads TGCGCCAGCAGCTCCACTTCATCAGGCTACGAGCAGTACTTC.

The V gene is TRBV5-6, the J gene TRBJ1-5, with TRBD1 as a possible D gene (6 bases). Germline CDR1 reads SGHDT; CDR2 reads YYEEEE. The V end was cut by 5 bases, the J end by 3 bases, with 18 bases between. The CDR3 length is 16 residues. In nucleotides, the CDR3 is TGTGCCAGCAGATCCCCAGGACAGTTTTTCAATCAGCCCCAGCATTTT. Its translation is CASRSPGQFFNQPQHF.

This rearrangement joins TRBV11-1 to TRBJ2-6; D not certain. V was clipped by 5 bases and J by 3 bases, with 5 bases between them. The CDR3 is 13 residues long. Germline lookup yields CDR1 SGHAT and CDR2 FQDESV (reference sequence). The CDR3 coding sequence is TGTGCCAGCAGCCCAGATGGGGCCAACGTCCTGACTTTC. Translated, it gives CASSPDGANVLTF.

This clone occurred a few times. This chain links TRBV7-9 with TRBJ2-7, with D maybe TRBD1 (5 bases). V dropped 4 bases and J dropped 5 bases, with 12 bases sitting between them. The CDR3 totals 13 residues. Germline V lookup: CDR1 SEHNR, CDR2 FQNEAQ (reference sequence). The CDR3 here is CASSSPDSHEQYF. CDR3 nucleotide sequence: TGTGCCAGCAGCTCCCCTGACAGCCACGAGCAGTACTTC. The full variable domain, in which reference TRBV7-9 and TRBJ2-7 provide the parts outside the CDR3, is DTGVSQNPRHKITKRGQNVTFRCDPISEHNRLYWYRQTLGQGPEFLTYFQNEAQLEKSRLLSDRFSAERPKGSFSTLEIQRTEQGDSAMYLCASSSPDSHEQYFGPGTRLTVT.

The chain couples TRBV2 to TRBJ2-4, with 8 bases aligning to TRBD2. The V segment lost 7 bases and the J segment 0 bases; nucleotides outside the gene matches: 14. The CDR3 loop spans 18 amino acids. In germline, CDR1 is SNHLY, CDR2 FYNNEI. The CDR3 region has the DNA TGTGCCAGCAACGAGGACCTAGCGGGCGGGCTAGCCAAAAACATTCAGTACTTC. As protein: CASNEDLAGGLAKNIQYF.

Here the CDR3 DNA reads TGTGCCAGCAGTCAAACAGGTTACGAGCAGTACTTC. Protein sequence: CASSQTGYEQYF. The chain uses TRBV12-3 or TRBV12-4 and TRBJ2-7, with D possibly being TRBD1 (5 bases). The CDR3 is 12 residues long. Trimming took 5 bases from V and 4 from J, leaving 9 bases between them.

The V and J genes are TRBV4-1 and TRBJ2-5; D gene ambiguous. CDR1 is MGHRA, CDR2 YSYEKL, per germline. V was trimmed by 0 bases and J by 7 bases, leaving 15 bases between them. The CDR3 runs 15 residues. The CDR3, as DNA: TGCGCCAGCAGCCAAGAGGCATTCCCGACGGGGACCCAGTACTTC. Translated, it gives CASSQEAFPTGTQYF.

The chain combines TRBV11-2 with TRBJ2-3; TRBD2 aligns across 9 bases. V trimming: 2 bases; J trimming: 3 bases; junction bases outside the gene matches: 9. Germline CDR1 is SGHAT and CDR2 is FQNNGV. The CDR3 length is 17 residues. The CDR3 coding sequence is TGTGCCAGCAGCTTATTGGTGACTAGCGGACTAACAGATACGCAGTATTTT. Translating gives CASSLLVTSGLTDTQYF.